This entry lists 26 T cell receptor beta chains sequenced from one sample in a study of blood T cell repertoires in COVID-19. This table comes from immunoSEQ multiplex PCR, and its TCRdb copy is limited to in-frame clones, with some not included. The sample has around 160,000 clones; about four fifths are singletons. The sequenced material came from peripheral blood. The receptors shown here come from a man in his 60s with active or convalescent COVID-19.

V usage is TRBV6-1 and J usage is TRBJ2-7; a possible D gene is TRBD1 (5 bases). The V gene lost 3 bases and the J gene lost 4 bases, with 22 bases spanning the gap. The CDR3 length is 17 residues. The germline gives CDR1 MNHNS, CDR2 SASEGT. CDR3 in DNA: TGTGCCAGCAGTGACAGCCTAACAGGAGAAGATGTTTACGAGCAGTACTTC. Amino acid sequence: CASSDSLTGEDVYEQYF.

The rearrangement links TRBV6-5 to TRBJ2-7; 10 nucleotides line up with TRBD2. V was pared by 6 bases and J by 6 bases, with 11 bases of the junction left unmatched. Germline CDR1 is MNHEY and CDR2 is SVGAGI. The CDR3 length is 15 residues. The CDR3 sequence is CASSRTSGLGREQYF. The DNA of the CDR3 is TGTGCCAGCAGCAGGACTAGCGGTTTGGGTCGCGAGCAGTACTTC.

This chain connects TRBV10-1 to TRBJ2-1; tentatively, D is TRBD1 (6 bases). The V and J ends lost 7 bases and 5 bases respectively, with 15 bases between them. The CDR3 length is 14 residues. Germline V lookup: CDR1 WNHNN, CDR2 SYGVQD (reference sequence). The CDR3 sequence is CASTGVPGDNEQFF. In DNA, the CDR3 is TGCGCCAGCACCGGGGTCCCAGGGGACAATGAGCAGTTCTTC.

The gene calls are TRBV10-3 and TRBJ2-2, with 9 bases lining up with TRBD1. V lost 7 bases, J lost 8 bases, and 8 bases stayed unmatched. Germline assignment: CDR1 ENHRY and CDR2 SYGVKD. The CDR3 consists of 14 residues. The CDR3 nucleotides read TGTGCCATCAATCGTGACAGGGGGACGGGGGAGCTGTTTTTT. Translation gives CAINRDRGTGELFF.

The CDR3 here is CASSFLGTGELETQYF. The CDR3 coding sequence is TGTGCCAGCAGTTTTCTAGGGACAGGGGAATTAGAGACCCAGTACTTC. The chain uses TRBV27 and TRBJ2-5; 10 bases agree with TRBD1. After removal of 3 bases from V and 4 bases from J, the junction contained 8 bases not matched to a gene. The length of the CDR3 is 16 residues. Germline-derived CDR1 and CDR2 are MNHEY and SMNVEV (reference sequence).

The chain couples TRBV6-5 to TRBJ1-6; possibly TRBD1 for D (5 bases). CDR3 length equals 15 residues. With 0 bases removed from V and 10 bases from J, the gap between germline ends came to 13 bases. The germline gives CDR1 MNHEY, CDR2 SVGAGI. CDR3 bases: TGTGCCAGCAGTTACTCGGTTGCAGGGCGATCACCCCTCCACTTT. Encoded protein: CASSYSVAGRSPLHF.

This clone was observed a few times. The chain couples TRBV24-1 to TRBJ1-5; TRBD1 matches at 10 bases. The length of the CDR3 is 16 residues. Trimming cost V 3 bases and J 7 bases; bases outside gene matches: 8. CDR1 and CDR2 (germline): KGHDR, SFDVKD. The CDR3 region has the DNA TGTGCCACCAGTGATACCGGGACAGGGGCGGGCCAGCCCCAGCATTTT. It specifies CATSDTGTGAGQPQHF.

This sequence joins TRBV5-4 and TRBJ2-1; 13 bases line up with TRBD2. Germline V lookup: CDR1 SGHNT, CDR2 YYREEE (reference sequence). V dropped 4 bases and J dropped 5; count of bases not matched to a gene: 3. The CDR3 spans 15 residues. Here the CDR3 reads CASSPGTSGNNEQFF. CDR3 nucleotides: TGTGCCAGCAGCCCGGGGACTAGCGGGAACAATGAGCAGTTCTTC. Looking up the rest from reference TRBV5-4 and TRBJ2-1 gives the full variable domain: ETGVTQSPTHLIKTRGQQVTLRCSSQSGHNTVSWYQQALGQGPQFIFQYYREEENGRGNFPPRFSGLQFPNYSSELNVNALELDDSALYLCASSPGTSGNNEQFFGPGTRLTVL.

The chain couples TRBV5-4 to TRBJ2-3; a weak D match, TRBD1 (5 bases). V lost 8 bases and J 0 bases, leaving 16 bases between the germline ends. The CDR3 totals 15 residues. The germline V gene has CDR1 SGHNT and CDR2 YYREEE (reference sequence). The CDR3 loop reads CASQQDSKSTDTQYF. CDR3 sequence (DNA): TGTGCCAGTCAGCAAGACAGCAAAAGCACAGATACGCAGTATTTT.

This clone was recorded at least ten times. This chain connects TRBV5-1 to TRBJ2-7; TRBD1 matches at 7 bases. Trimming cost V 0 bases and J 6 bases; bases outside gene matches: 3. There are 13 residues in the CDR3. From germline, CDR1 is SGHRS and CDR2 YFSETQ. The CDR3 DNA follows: TGCGCCAGCAGCTTGGGGGACAGCATCGAGCAGTACTTC. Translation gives CASSLGDSIEQYF.

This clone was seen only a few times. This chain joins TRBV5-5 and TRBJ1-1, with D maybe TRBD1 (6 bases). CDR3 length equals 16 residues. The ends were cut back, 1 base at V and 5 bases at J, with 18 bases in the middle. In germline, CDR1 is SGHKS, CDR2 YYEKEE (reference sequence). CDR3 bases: TGTGCCAGCAGCTTGCTAGGTCCGCCAAGGGGGACTGAAGCTTTCTTT. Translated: CASSLLGPPRGTEAFF. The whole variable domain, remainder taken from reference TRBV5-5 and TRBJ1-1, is DAGVTQSPTHLIKTRGQQVTLRCSPISGHKSVSWYQQVLGQGPQFIFQYYEKEERGRGNFPDRFSARQFPNYSSELNVNALLLGDSALYLCASSLLGPPRGTEAFFGQGTRLTVV.

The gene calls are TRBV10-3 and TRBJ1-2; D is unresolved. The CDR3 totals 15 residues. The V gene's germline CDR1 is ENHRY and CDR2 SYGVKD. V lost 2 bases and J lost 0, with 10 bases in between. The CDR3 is CAISEGRRTNYGYTF. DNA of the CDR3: TGTGCCATCAGTGAGGGCAGGCGAACTAACTATGGCTACACCTTC.

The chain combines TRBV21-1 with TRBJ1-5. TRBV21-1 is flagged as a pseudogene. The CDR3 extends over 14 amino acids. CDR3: CASSKDGGNQPQHF. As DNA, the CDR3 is TGTGCCAGCAGCAAAGACGGTGGCAATCAGCCCCAGCATTTT.

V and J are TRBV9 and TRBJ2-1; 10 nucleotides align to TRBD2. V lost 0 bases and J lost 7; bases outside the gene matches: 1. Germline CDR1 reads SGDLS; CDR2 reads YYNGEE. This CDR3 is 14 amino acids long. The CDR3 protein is CASSVVSGRNEQFF. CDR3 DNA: TGTGCCAGCAGCGTAGTTAGCGGGAGGAATGAGCAGTTCTTC.

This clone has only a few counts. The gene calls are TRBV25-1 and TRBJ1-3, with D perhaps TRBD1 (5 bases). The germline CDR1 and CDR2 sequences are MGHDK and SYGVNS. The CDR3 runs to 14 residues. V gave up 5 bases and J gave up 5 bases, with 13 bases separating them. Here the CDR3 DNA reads TGTGCCAGCAGTACGGGACTAGGAAGAAACACCATATATTTT. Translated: CASSTGLGRNTIYF.

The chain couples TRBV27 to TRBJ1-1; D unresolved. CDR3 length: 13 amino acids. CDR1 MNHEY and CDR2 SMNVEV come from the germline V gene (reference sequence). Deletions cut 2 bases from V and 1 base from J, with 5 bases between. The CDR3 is CASSLTRNTEAFF. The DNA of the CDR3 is TGTGCCAGCAGTTTAACTAGGAACACTGAAGCTTTCTTT.

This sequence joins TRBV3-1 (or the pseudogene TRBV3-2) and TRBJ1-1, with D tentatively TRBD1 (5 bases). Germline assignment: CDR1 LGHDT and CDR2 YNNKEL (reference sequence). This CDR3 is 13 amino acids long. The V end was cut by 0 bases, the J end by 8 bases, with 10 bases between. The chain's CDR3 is CASSQDYRQEAFF. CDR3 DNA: TGTGCCAGCAGCCAAGATTACAGGCAGGAAGCTTTCTTT.

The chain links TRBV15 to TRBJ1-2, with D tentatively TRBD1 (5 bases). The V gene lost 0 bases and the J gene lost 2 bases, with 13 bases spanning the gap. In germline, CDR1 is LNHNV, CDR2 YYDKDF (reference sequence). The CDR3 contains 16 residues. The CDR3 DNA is TGTGCCACCAGCAGAGATCTTCCAGGGCCGAACTATGGCTACACCTTC. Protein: CATSRDLPGPNYGYTF.

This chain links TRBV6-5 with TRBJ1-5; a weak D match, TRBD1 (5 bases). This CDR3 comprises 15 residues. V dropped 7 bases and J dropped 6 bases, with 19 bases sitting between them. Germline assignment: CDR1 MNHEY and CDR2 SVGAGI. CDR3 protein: CASTWGGSRGQPQHF. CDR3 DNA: TGTGCCAGCACCTGGGGGGGGTCTCGAGGTCAGCCCCAGCATTTT.

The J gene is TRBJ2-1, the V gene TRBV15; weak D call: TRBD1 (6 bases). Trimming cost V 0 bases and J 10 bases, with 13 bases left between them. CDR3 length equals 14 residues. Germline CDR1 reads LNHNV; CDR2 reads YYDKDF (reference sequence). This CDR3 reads CATSRDQQGREQFF. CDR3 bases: TGTGCCACCAGCAGAGACCAACAGGGTCGGGAGCAGTTCTTC.

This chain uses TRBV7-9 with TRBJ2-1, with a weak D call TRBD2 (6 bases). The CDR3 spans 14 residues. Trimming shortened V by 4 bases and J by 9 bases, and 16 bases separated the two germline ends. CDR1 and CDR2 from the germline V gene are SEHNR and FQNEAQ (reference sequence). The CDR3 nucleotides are TGTGCCAGCAGCTCTGACTTGCGGGGCGCTGAGCAGTTCTTC. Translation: CASSSDLRGAEQFF.

CDR3 DNA: TGCAGCGTGGAGTTGGCGGCCAGAGGTGAGCAGTTCTTC. Its protein product is CSVELAARGEQFF. The rearrangement uses TRBV29-1 and TRBJ2-1; D call uncertain. Trimming removed 6 bases from V and 9 bases from J, with 18 bases in between. Germline V gives CDR1 SQVTM, CDR2 ANQGSEA. CDR3 size: 13 residues.

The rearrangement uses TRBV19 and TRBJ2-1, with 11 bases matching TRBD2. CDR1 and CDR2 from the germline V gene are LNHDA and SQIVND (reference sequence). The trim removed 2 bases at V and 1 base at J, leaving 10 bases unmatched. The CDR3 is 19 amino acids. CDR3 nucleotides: TGTGCCAGTAGTATAACTAGCGGGAGTCGAATAGGGTCCTACAATGAGCAGTTCTTC. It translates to CASSITSGSRIGSYNEQFF.

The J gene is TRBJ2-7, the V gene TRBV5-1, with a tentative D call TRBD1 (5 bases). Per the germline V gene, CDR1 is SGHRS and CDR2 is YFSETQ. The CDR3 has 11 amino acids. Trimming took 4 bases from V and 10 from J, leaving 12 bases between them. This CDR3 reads CASSLGWTQYF. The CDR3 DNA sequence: TGCGCCAGCAGCCTCGGGTGGACACAGTACTTC. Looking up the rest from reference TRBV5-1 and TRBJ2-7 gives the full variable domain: KAGVTQTPRYLIKTRGQQVTLSCSPISGHRSVSWYQQTPGQGLQFLFEYFSETQRNKGNFPGRFSGRQFSNSRSEMNVSTLELGDSALYLCASSLGWTQYFGPGTRLTVT.

The CDR3 is CASSEGTGGYGYTF. CDR3 bases: TGTGCCAGTAGTGAGGGGACAGGGGGCTATGGCTACACCTTC. The chain uses TRBV19 and TRBJ1-2; TRBD1 agrees at 11 bases. V lost 5 bases to trimming and J lost 4 bases; unmatched junction nucleotides: 3. CDR3 length: 14 residues. Germline assignment: CDR1 LNHDA and CDR2 SQIVND (reference sequence).

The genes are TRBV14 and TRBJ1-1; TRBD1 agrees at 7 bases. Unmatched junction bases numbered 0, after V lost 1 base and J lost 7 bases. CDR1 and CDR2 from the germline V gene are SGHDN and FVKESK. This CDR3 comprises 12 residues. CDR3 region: CASSQGTGEAFF. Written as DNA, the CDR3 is TGTGCCAGCAGCCAAGGGACAGGTGAAGCTTTCTTT.